This T cell receptor beta chain was recorded in a study of blood T cell repertoires in COVID-19. On the study more broadly: COVID-19 samples, acute and convalescent, were from the United States, Italy and Spain. From T cells, B-cell-depleted T cells, or PBMCs came the material, which was cDNA or gDNA.

Trimming took off 5 bases at V and 0 bases at J, with 4 bases between the two ends. Germline CDR1 and CDR2: MNHEY and SVGAGI. There are 12 residues in the CDR3. Authors' methods: By means of reference gene primer amplification, nucleated cell counts were estimated. The method was immunoSEQ multiplex PCR; TCRdb's version includes in-frame clones alone and lacks a portion of them. The DNA was the basis for D and trimming; V, J and clone size are from that table. The table lists 22,000 or so clones, roughly 91% of them singletons, with more than 6.5% in the top ten. The sequence derives from a woman in her sixties or seventies with active COVID-19. Sequencing was performed on peripheral blood. The rearrangement joins TRBV6-5 to TRBJ1-2, with D hard to call. In DNA, the CDR3 is TGTGCCAGCAGTCCCTCTAACTATGGCTACACCTTC. Translation: CASSPSNYGYTF.